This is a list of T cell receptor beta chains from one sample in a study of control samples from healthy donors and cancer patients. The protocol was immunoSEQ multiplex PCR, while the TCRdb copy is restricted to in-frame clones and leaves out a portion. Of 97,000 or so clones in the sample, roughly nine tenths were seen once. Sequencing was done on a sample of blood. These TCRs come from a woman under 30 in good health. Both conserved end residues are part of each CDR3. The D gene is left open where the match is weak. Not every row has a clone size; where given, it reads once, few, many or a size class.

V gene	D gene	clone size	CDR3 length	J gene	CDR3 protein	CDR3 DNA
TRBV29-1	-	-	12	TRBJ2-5	CSVEVAAETQYF	TGCAGCGTTGAAGTGGCAGCGGAGACCCAGTACTTC
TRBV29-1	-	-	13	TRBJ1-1	CSVTGTLNTEAFF	TGCAGCGTTACCGGGACATTGAACACTGAAGCTTTCTTT
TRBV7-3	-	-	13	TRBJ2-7	CASSLAGGGQQYF	TGTGCCAGCAGCTTGGCAGGGGGGGGGCAGCAGTACTTC
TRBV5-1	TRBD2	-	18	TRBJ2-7	CASSSSATSGTFPYEQYF	TGCGCCAGCAGCTCATCCGCGACTAGCGGGACCTTCCCCTACGAGCAGTACTTC
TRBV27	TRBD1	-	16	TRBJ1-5	CASSLWEGTGHQPQHF	TGTGCCAGCAGTTTATGGGAAGGGACAGGGCATCAGCCCCAGCATTTT
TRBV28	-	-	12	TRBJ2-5	CASTDPQETQYF	TGTGCCAGCACCGATCCGCAAGAGACCCAGTACTTC
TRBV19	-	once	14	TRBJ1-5	CASSGAYSNQPQHF	TGTGCCAGTAGTGGAGCGTATAGCAATCAGCCCCAGCATTTT
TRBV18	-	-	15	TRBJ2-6	CASSPRGSGANVLTF	TGTGCCAGCTCACCCCGGGGCTCTGGGGCCAACGTCCTGACTTTC
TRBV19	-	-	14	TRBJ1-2	CASIDRTLGGGYTF	TGTGCCAGTATCGACCGGACGCTTGGGGGTGGCTACACCTTC
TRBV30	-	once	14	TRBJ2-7	CAWSVQGGGYEQYF	TGTGCCTGGAGTGTCCAAGGGGGGGGCTACGAGCAGTACTTC
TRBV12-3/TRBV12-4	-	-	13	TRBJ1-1	CASSYAPNTEAFF	TGTGCCAGCAGTTATGCCCCGAACACTGAAGCTTTCTTT
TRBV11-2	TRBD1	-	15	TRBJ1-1	CASSLEGTGGTEAFF	TGTGCCAGCAGCTTAGAAGGGACAGGGGGCACTGAAGCTTTCTTT
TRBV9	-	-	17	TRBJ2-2	CASSVEDRTGNTGELFF	TGTGCCAGCAGCGTAGAAGACAGGACTGGGAACACCGGGGAGCTGTTTTTT
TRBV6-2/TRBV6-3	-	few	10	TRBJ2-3	CASGPNTQYF	TGTGCCAGCGGCCCAAATACGCAGTATTTT
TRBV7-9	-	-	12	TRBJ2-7	CASSEGRYEQYF	TGTGCCAGCAGCGAAGGGCGGTACGAGCAGTACTTC